This T cell receptor beta chain was recorded in a study of shared T cell receptors in the human thymus. Here immunoSEQ multiplex PCR was the method, and the copy in TCRdb shows in-frame clones only, minus some. The sample carries 550,000 to 800,000 clones, approximately 85% recorded once. CDR1 is LGHNA, CDR2 YSLEER, per germline. V lost 0 bases and J lost 7; bases outside the gene matches: 9. CDR3 size: 17 residues. These data were likewise used in another study, on human thymus T cells. This second report adds: Thymic material originated from resections removed in the course of corrective heart surgery. Thymic and blood repertoires seemed to show skewed V and J gene use. Thymic repertoires from unrelated individuals overlapped highly, related research reported.

The clonotype comes from a girl under three years old with a congenital heart defect. Material: thymocytes. The chain couples TRBV4-3 to TRBJ2-1, with 10 positions matching TRBD2. CDR3 in amino acids: CASSQDKSSGGGNEQFF. The CDR3 coding sequence is TGCGCCAGCAGCCAAGATAAATCGAGCGGGGGGGGAAATGAGCAGTTCTTC.